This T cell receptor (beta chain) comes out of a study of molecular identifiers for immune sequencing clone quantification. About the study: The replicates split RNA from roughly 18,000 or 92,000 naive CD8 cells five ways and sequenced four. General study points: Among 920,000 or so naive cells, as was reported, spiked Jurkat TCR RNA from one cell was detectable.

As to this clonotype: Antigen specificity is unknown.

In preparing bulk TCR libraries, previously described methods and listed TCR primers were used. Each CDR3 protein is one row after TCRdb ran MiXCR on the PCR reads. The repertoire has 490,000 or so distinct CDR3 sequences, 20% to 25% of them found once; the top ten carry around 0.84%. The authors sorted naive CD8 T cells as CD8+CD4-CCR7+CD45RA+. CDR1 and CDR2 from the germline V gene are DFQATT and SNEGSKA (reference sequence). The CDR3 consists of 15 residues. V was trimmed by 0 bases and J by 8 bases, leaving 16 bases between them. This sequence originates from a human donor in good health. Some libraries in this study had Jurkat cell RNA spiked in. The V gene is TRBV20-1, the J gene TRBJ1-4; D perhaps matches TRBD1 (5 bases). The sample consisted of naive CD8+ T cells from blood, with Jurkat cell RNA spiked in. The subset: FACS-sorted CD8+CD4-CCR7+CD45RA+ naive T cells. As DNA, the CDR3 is TGCAGTGCTAGAGATGGGGCCGGGGCAGGGGAAAAACTGTTTTTT. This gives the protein CSARDGAGAGEKLFF.